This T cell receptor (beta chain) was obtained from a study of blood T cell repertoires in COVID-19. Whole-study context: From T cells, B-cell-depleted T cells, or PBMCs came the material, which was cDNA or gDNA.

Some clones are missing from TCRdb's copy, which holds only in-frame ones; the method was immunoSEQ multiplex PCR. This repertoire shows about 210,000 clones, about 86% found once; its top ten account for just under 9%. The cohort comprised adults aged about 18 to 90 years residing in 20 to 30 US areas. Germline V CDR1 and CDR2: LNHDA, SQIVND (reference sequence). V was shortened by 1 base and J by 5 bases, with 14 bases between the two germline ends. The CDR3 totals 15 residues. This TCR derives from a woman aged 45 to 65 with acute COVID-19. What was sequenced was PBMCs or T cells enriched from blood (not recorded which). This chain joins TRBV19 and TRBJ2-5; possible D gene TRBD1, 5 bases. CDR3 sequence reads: CASSIAQGTWETQYF. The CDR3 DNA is TGTGCCAGTAGTATAGCTCAGGGCACTTGGGAGACCCAGTACTTC.